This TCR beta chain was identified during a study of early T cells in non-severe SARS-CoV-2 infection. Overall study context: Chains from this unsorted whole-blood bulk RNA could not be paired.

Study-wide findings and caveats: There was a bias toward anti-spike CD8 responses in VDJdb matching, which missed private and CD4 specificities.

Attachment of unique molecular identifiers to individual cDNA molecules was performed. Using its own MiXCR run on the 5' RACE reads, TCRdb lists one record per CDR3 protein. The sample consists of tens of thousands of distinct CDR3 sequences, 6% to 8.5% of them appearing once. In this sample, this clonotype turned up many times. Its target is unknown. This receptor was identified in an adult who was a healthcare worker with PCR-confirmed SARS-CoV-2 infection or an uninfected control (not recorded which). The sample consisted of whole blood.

The CDR3 region is CRRESGRYNEQFF. In DNA, the CDR3 is TGCAGACGCGAGTCGGGAAGGTACAATGAGCAGTTCTTC. The gene calls are TRBV29-1 and TRBJ2-1; weak D call: TRBD2 (5 bases). Germline CDR1 reads SQVTM; CDR2 reads ANQGSEA. The CDR3 has 13 amino acids.